One and the same sample provided the 25 T cell receptor beta chains below, sequenced in a study of blood T cell repertoires in COVID-19. Produced via immunoSEQ multiplex PCR; TCRdb's table is partial and in-frame only. The top ten clones hold around 0.94% of a sample with more than 300,000 clones, roughly 90% of them seen once. Sequencing was done on a sample of PBMCs or T cells enriched from blood (not recorded which). The receptors were sampled from a woman in her 40s who had been exposed to COVID-19.

This clone was seen only once. The chain is built from TRBV25-1 and TRBJ2-1, with TRBD2 matching 9 bases. The CDR3 totals 14 residues. The V gene end was trimmed by 6 bases and the J gene end by 3 bases; junction bases not matched to a gene: 3. In germline, CDR1 is MGHDK, CDR2 SYGVNS. The CDR3 region is CASRRGGIYNEQFF. The CDR3 DNA is TGTGCCAGCAGGCGGGGGGGGATCTACAATGAGCAGTTCTTC.

The chain couples TRBV6-6 to TRBJ1-5; unclear D gene. V lost 0 bases and J 5 bases, leaving 14 bases between the germline ends. Per the germline V gene, CDR1 is MNHNY and CDR2 is SVGAGI (reference sequence). The CDR3 covers 16 residues. The DNA for the CDR3 is TGTGCCAGCAGTTACTCGCTGGGTCCAGGCGATCAGCCCCAGCATTTT. It yields the protein CASSYSLGPGDQPQHF.

The chain uses TRBV18 and TRBJ1-1, with TRBD1 as a possible D gene (5 bases). The CDR3 has 13 residues. CDR1 and CDR2 from the germline V gene are KGHSH and LQKENI. Trimming cost V 4 bases and J 2 bases, with 8 bases left between them. For the CDR3, the DNA is TGTGCCAGCTCACTCGGACAAAACACTGAAGCTTTCTTT. As protein: CASSLGQNTEAFF. The full variable domain, its missing parts supplied by reference TRBV18 and TRBJ1-1, is NAGVMQNPRHLVRRRGQEARLRCSPMKGHSHVYWYRQLPEEGLKFMVYLQKENIIDESGMPKERFSAEFPKEGPSILRIQQVVRGDSAAYFCASSLGQNTEAFFGQGTRLTVV.

The chain carries TRBV19 and TRBJ1-1; the D is unclear. V was pared by 5 bases and J by 8 bases, with 15 bases between. Germline CDR1 LNHDA, CDR2 SQIVND (reference sequence). This CDR3 contains 13 residues. The CDR3 here is CASSLPPAGEAFF. The CDR3, as DNA: TGTGCCAGTAGTCTCCCTCCCGCAGGAGAAGCTTTCTTT.

The genes are TRBV19 and TRBJ1-5, with TRBD1 identical over 7 bases. Per germline, CDR1 LNHDA and CDR2 SQIVND (reference sequence). This CDR3 region has 14 residues. V lost 2 bases and J lost 7; bases outside the gene matches: 5. The CDR3 DNA is TGTGCCAGTAGTATACAAGGGGGCAGCCAGCCCCAGCATTTT. Protein product: CASSIQGGSQPQHF.

The J gene is TRBJ1-1, the V gene TRBV7-9, with a weak D call TRBD1 (5 bases). The germline CDR1 and CDR2 sequences are SEHNR and FQNEAQ (reference sequence). The CDR3 sequence is 15 residues long. Trimming shortened V by 1 base and J by 4 bases, and 13 bases separated the two germline ends. CDR3 DNA: TGTGCCAGCAGCTTAGGGTGGGGGGAGAGCACTGAAGCTTTCTTT. Amino acid sequence: CASSLGWGESTEAFF.

This sequence joins TRBV9 and TRBJ2-7; TRBD2 matches at 13 bases. CDR3 length: 18 amino acids. Germline V gene sequence: CDR1 SGDLS, CDR2 YYNGEE. Trimming at V came to 2 bases and at J to 2 bases, leaving 10 bases not matched to a gene. This CDR3 reads CASSVLNLGLAGTYEQYF. In nucleotides, the CDR3 is TGTGCCAGCAGCGTTCTTAATTTGGGACTAGCGGGAACCTACGAGCAGTACTTC.

The V and J genes are TRBV11-2 and TRBJ1-1, with D unresolved. This CDR3 has 14 residues. Germline V gene data show CDR1 as SGHAT and CDR2 as FQNNGV. The V and J ends lost 3 bases and 1 base respectively, with 9 bases between them. The CDR3 protein is CASSFFTGNTEAFF. CDR3 DNA sequence: TGTGCCAGCAGCTTCTTCACGGGGAACACTGAAGCTTTCTTT.

The chain couples TRBV18 to TRBJ1-3; TRBD1 is a possible D gene (5 bases). The CDR3 extends over 17 amino acids. V was clipped by 1 base and J by 2 bases, with 15 bases between them. Germline CDR1 KGHSH, CDR2 LQKENI. CDR3 nucleotides: TGTGCCAGCTCACCACGCAATGGGGCGCTTCCTGGAAACACCATATATTTT. Its protein product is CASSPRNGALPGNTIYF. Full variable domain (remainder filled in from reference TRBV18 and TRBJ1-3): NAGVMQNPRHLVRRRGQEARLRCSPMKGHSHVYWYRQLPEEGLKFMVYLQKENIIDESGMPKERFSAEFPKEGPSILRIQQVVRGDSAAYFCASSPRNGALPGNTIYFGEGSWLTVV.

CDR3 residues: CARRLGGGPDTQYF. CDR3 sequence (DNA): TGTGCCAGACGACTGGGCGGGGGGCCAGATACGCAGTATTTT. The genes are TRBV6-4 and TRBJ2-3; 8 bases are shared with TRBD2. J was trimmed by 4 bases and V by 9 bases; bases with no gene match: 9. Germline assignment: CDR1 MRHNA and CDR2 SNTAGT. CDR3 size: 14 residues.

The rearrangement links TRBV5-8 to TRBJ2-5, with TRBD1 as a possible D gene (6 bases). Germline V gives CDR1 SGHTS, CDR2 YDEGEE. The CDR3 is made up of 13 amino acids. V shed 5 bases and J shed 7 bases, with 15 bases lying between them. The DNA for the CDR3 is TGTGCCAGCAGTCGTACAGGGAGCGGGACCCAGTACTTC. Its protein product is CASSRTGSGTQYF.

This chain uses TRBV6-4 with TRBJ1-1; possibly TRBD1 for D (6 bases). The germline CDR1 and CDR2 sequences are MRHNA and SNTAGT. The ends were cut back, 6 bases at V and 8 bases at J, with 13 bases in the middle. This CDR3 comprises 12 residues. The CDR3 reads CASSPDRLEAFF. CDR3 nucleotides: TGTGCCAGCAGCCCCGACAGGCTCGAAGCTTTCTTT.

The chain has TRBV9 and TRBJ1-3; possible D gene TRBD1, 6 bases. CDR1 SGDLS and CDR2 YYNGEE come from the germline V gene. V lost 3 bases to trimming and J lost 0 bases, with 10 bases between them. The CDR3 consists of 15 residues. The CDR3 DNA reads as TGTGCCAGCAGCGCGACAGGAGTCTCTGGAAACACCATATATTTT. Translated: CASSATGVSGNTIYF.

The rearrangement uses TRBV5-4 and TRBJ2-1, with 7 positions matching TRBD2. From germline, CDR1 is SGHNT and CDR2 YYREEE (reference sequence). The ends lost 2 bases at V and 3 bases at J; junction bases unmatched: 5. The CDR3 spans 15 residues. Here the CDR3 reads CASSFRDYLYNEQFF. In nucleotides, the CDR3 is TGTGCCAGCAGCTTCCGGGACTACCTCTACAATGAGCAGTTCTTC.

This chain links TRBV19 with TRBJ2-5; possibly TRBD2 for D (6 bases). CDR1 is LNHDA, CDR2 SQIVND, per germline (reference sequence). This CDR3 spans 12 amino acids. Trimming removed 6 bases from V and 4 bases from J, with 9 bases in between. CDR3 DNA sequence: TGTGCCAGTAGCGGGAGAGGAGAGACCCAGTACTTC. Residues: CASSGRGETQYF. Full variable domain (rest looked up from reference TRBV19 and TRBJ2-5): DGGITQSPKYLFRKEGQNVTLSCEQNLNHDAMYWYRQDPGQGLRLIYYSQIVNDFQKGDIAEGYSVSREKKESFPLTVTSAQKNPTAFYLCASSGRGETQYFGPGTRLLVL.

This chain links TRBV7-6 with TRBJ2-7; TRBD1 agrees at 9 bases. Trimming took 1 base from V and 3 from J; bases not matched to a gene: 4. Germline lookup yields CDR1 SGHVS and CDR2 FNYEAQ. The CDR3 is 15 residues long. Written as DNA, the CDR3 is TGTGCCAGCAGCTTAGAGGGGACAGGGATCTACGAGCAGTACTTC. Protein: CASSLEGTGIYEQYF. The whole variable domain, remainder taken from reference TRBV7-6 and TRBJ2-7, is GAGVSQSPRYKVTKRGQDVALRCDPISGHVSLYWYRQALGQGPEFLTYFNYEAQQDKSGLPNDRFSAERPEGSISTLTIQRTEQRDSAMYRCASSLEGTGIYEQYFGPGTRLTVT.

This clone has only a few counts. This chain joins TRBV12-3 or TRBV12-4 and TRBJ1-3, with 7 positions matching TRBD1. The CDR3 consists of 13 residues. The V segment lost 6 bases and the J segment 4 bases; nucleotides outside the gene matches: 3. The CDR3: CASRRTGGNTIYF. In nucleotides, the CDR3 is TGTGCCAGCAGACGGACAGGCGGAAACACCATATATTTT.

V is TRBV5-4 and J is TRBJ1-5, with D perhaps TRBD1 (6 bases). There are 15 residues in the CDR3. The V gene lost 2 bases and the J gene lost 6 bases, with 15 bases spanning the gap. The germline V gene has CDR1 SGHNT and CDR2 YYREEE (reference sequence). CDR3 sequence reads: CASSFVTRGRQPQHF. In DNA, the CDR3 is TGTGCCAGCAGCTTCGTAACCAGGGGTCGTCAGCCCCAGCATTTT.

The V and J genes are TRBV5-1 and TRBJ2-3; TRBD2 matches at 10 bases. The germline gives CDR1 SGHRS, CDR2 YFSETQ. V was pared by 2 bases and J by 6 bases, with 6 bases of the junction left unmatched. This CDR3 is 15 amino acids long. CDR3 bases: TGCGCCAGCAGCTTAGAAGCGGGGGGGCTGGATACGCAGTATTTT. This gives the protein CASSLEAGGLDTQYF. Full variable domain (missing parts from reference TRBV5-1 and TRBJ2-3): KAGVTQTPRYLIKTRGQQVTLSCSPISGHRSVSWYQQTPGQGLQFLFEYFSETQRNKGNFPGRFSGRQFSNSRSEMNVSTLELGDSALYLCASSLEAGGLDTQYFGPGTRLTVL.

The chain carries TRBV30 and TRBJ1-2; 9 bases align to TRBD1. The ends lost 2 bases at V and 4 bases at J; junction bases unmatched: 8. The CDR3 spans 15 residues. Germline values: CDR1 GTSNPN, CDR2 SVGIG (reference sequence). The DNA of the CDR3 is TGTGCCTGGAGTTCTCCGGGACAGGGATTCTATGGCTACACCTTC. The encoded protein is CAWSSPGQGFYGYTF.

The rearrangement uses TRBV2 and TRBJ2-7; 7 bases fit TRBD1. The CDR3 sequence is 14 residues long. Germline loops: CDR1 SNHLY, CDR2 FYNNEI. V lost 7 bases, J lost 1 base, and 7 bases stayed unmatched. CDR3 bases: TGTGCCAGCAAGGAACAGGGGTGGTCCTACGAGCAGTACTTC. Its translation: CASKEQGWSYEQYF.

V is TRBV10-2 and J is TRBJ1-1; perhaps TRBD1 as D (6 bases). The CDR3 length is 16 residues. Trimming took off 2 bases at V and 0 bases at J, with 13 bases between the two ends. The germline V gene has CDR1 WSHSY and CDR2 SAAADI. This CDR3 reads CASSELFGGLNTEAFF. The DNA for the CDR3 is TGCGCCAGCAGTGAGCTATTCGGGGGGCTGAACACTGAAGCTTTCTTT.

This rearrangement joins TRBV7-2 to TRBJ1-5, with 7 bases fitting TRBD1. With V trimmed by 5 bases and J by 3 bases, 7 bases remained unmatched. Germline V gene data show CDR1 as SGHTA and CDR2 as FQGNSA. The CDR3 has 15 residues. The CDR3 sequence is CASSMDRSLNQPQHF. The CDR3 DNA sequence: TGTGCCAGCAGCATGGACAGGTCCCTCAATCAGCCCCAGCATTTT.

The sample holds one count of this clone. This chain connects TRBV18 to TRBJ2-7; 11 nucleotides line up with TRBD2. CDR3 size: 11 residues. Trimming cost V 11 bases and J 7 bases; bases outside gene matches: 4. The germline gives CDR1 KGHSH, CDR2 LQKENI. CDR3 sequence reads: CASGLADEQYF. The CDR3 bases are TGTGCCTCGGGACTAGCGGATGAGCAGTACTTC.

The rearrangement uses TRBV5-1 and TRBJ1-1; D not resolved. V lost 4 bases to trimming and J lost 1 base, with 17 bases between them. This CDR3 comprises 16 residues. Per germline, CDR1 SGHRS and CDR2 YFSETQ. The CDR3, as DNA: TGCGCCAGCAGCGCCTACCAGACCGAGGGGAACACTGAAGCTTTCTTT. It encodes CASSAYQTEGNTEAFF.